This TCR beta chain came from a study of cytomegalovirus exposure and HLA in healthy donors. The overall study: There were 117 million unique TCR beta sequences, drawn from about 200 million T cells, in an earlier analysis. A data release that came early held approximately 85 million unique TCRs from HLA-typed donors.

Study-level findings and limits: A prior analysis recorded that most TCR beta V segments were productive about 87% or about 30% of the time. V- and J-gene trimming in TCR beta was tied to a missense DCLRE1C variant by an analysis performed later.

This PCR relied on a set of 60 Vbeta primers and 13 Jbeta primers. Clones were read by immunoSEQ multiplex PCR, and TCRdb kept only the in-frame ones, dropping some. The sample holds about 110,000 clones, roughly four fifths seen once. As to this clone: What it binds is not known.

The TCR sequence derives from a woman in her 30s in good health and CMV-seronegative. The specimen sequenced was PBMCs.

The CDR3 DNA reads TGTGCCATCAGGATGGGACAGGATAATTCACCCCTCCACTTT. Amino acids: CAIRMGQDNSPLHF. This chain links TRBV10-3 with TRBJ1-6, with 8 bases lining up with TRBD1. The CDR3 has 14 amino acids. Per the germline V gene, CDR1 is ENHRY and CDR2 is SYGVKD. V lost 6 bases, J lost 5 bases, and 3 bases stayed unmatched.